This T cell receptor (beta chain) was obtained from a study of T cells after yellow fever vaccination. About the research overall: Preparing low-cell-number fractions relied on SMART-Seq v4 Ultra Low Input.

After removal of 2 bases from V and 4 bases from J, the junction contained 5 bases not matched to a gene. The germline V gene has CDR1 KGHSH and CDR2 LQKENI. The CDR3 extends over 15 amino acids. TCRdb independently ran MiXCR on the 5' RACE reads; one entry per CDR3 protein. Of around 230,000 distinct CDR3 sequences listed, over 6.5% are singletons. General study results and limits: At around 96% for CD4 and approximately 88% for CD8, most primary-vaccination clones showed up again after the booster.

With regard to this clonotype: No antigen is known for it.

The sample here was CD4+ T cells sorted from PBMCs, taken on the day of the yellow fever booster vaccination. The clonotype comes from a man in his thirties or forties who received the YFV17D yellow fever vaccine. This chain uses TRBV18 with TRBJ2-5, with TRBD2 matching 9 bases. The CDR3 is CASSPRLAVGETQYF. The CDR3 DNA is TGTGCCAGCTCACCAAGACTAGCGGTTGGAGAGACCCAGTACTTC.